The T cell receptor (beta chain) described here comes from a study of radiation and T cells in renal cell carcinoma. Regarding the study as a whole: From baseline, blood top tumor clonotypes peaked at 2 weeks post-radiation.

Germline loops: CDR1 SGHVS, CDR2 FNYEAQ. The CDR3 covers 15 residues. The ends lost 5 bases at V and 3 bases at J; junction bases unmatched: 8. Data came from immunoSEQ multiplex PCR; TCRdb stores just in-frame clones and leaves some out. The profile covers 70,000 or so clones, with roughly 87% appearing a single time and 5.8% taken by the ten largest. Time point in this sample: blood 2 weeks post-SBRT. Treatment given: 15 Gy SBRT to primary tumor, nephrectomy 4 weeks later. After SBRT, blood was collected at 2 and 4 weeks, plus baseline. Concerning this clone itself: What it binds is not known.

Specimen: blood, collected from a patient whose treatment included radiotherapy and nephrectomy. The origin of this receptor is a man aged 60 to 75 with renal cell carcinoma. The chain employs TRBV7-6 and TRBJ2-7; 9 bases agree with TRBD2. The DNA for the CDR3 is TGTGCCAGCAGCCTCCTAGCGGGAAAGATCTACGAGCAGTACTTC. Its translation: CASSLLAGKIYEQYF.